These 28 T cell receptor beta chains originate from one sample sequenced in a study of T cells in localized non-small cell lung cancer. Data came from immunoSEQ multiplex PCR; TCRdb stores just in-frame clones and leaves some out. The table lists around 3,500 clones, around 40% of them singletons, with about 15% in the top ten. The sample was lung tumor tissue, taken before any cancer treatment. These receptors all come from an older male donor with stage I lung adenocarcinoma.

There are a few counts of this clone. J is TRBJ2-7 and V is TRBV2; 11 positions agree with TRBD2. The junction had 10 bases not matched to a gene; V was cut back by 2 bases and J by 4 bases. Germline assignment: CDR1 SNHLY and CDR2 FYNNEI. The CDR3 has 17 amino acids. The CDR3 sequence: CASSEWGTSGSRYEQYF. Written as DNA, the CDR3 is TGTGCCAGCAGTGAATGGGGTACTAGCGGGAGTAGATACGAGCAGTACTTC. Complete variable domain (other parts from reference TRBV2 and TRBJ2-7): EPEVTQTPSHQVTQMGQEVILRCVPISNHLYFYWYRQILGQKVEFLVSFYNNEISEKSEIFDDQFSVERPDGSNFTLKIRSTKLEDSAMYFCASSEWGTSGSRYEQYFGPGTRLTVT.

The V and J genes are TRBV28 and TRBJ2-1, with a possible D match to TRBD1 (6 bases). Trimming pared 7 bases from V and 0 bases from J, leaving 10 bases between. This CDR3 contains 14 residues. Germline CDR1 reads MDHEN; CDR2 reads SYDVKM. For the CDR3, the DNA is TGTGCCAGCATAAGGGGGACCTCCTACAATGAGCAGTTCTTC. It yields the protein CASIRGTSYNEQFF.

V gene TRBV14 combines with J gene TRBJ2-7; D remains ambiguous. V dropped 1 base and J dropped 3 bases, with 13 bases sitting between them. The CDR3 covers 15 residues. Looked up from germline, CDR1 is SGHDN and CDR2 is FVKESK. The CDR3, as DNA: TGTGCCAGCAGCCAAGTCGCAGGCGTGGACTACGAGCAGTACTTC. The encoded protein is CASSQVAGVDYEQYF.

The rearrangement uses TRBV19 and TRBJ2-5, with D perhaps matching TRBD1 (6 bases). The CDR3 covers 14 residues. Germline CDR1 is LNHDA and CDR2 is SQIVND (reference sequence). V dropped 3 bases and J dropped 5 bases, with 13 bases sitting between them. The CDR3, as DNA: TGTGCCAGTAGTATTGGGTATAGGGGGGAGACCCAGTACTTC. Protein: CASSIGYRGETQYF.

V is TRBV19 and J is TRBJ1-6; 9 bases map to TRBD1. J lost 9 bases, V lost 5 bases, and 5 bases had no gene match. CDR3 size: 14 residues. CDR1 and CDR2 (germline): LNHDA, SQIVND (reference sequence). This chain's CDR3 is CASSGTGGISPLHF. In DNA, the CDR3 is TGTGCCAGTAGTGGAACAGGGGGCATTTCACCCCTCCACTTT.

This clone was observed a handful of times. The V call is TRBV6-8, the J call TRBJ2-7, with D perhaps TRBD1 (7 bases). Trimming pared 9 bases from V and 5 bases from J, leaving 17 bases between. Germline CDR1 MNHGY, CDR2 SAAAGT. The CDR3 runs to 13 residues. The CDR3 spells CASTRQGGNEQYF. As DNA, the CDR3 is TGTGCCAGTACACGACAGGGAGGAAACGAGCAGTACTTC.

CDR3 region: CASSEATAAYEQYF. CDR3 bases: TGTGCCAGCAGTGAAGCGACAGCCGCCTACGAGCAGTACTTC. The chain combines TRBV6-1 with TRBJ2-7; TRBD1 might be the D (5 bases). CDR1 and CDR2 (germline): MNHNS, SASEGT. This CDR3 is built from 14 residues. Trimming removed 0 bases at V and 2 bases at J, with 8 bases between.

This chain connects TRBV6-1 to TRBJ1-1; D uncertain. In germline, CDR1 is MNHNS, CDR2 SASEGT. Trimming removed 1 base from V and 3 bases from J, with 9 bases in between. This CDR3 region has 14 residues. CDR3 sequence (DNA): TGTGCCAGCAGTGAAGGTAGGGTTGACACTGAAGCTTTCTTT. Translating gives CASSEGRVDTEAFF.

This chain uses TRBV15 with TRBJ1-2; tentative D call: TRBD1 (6 bases). V was shortened by 0 bases and J by 5 bases, with 10 bases between the two germline ends. Germline CDR1 reads LNHNV; CDR2 reads YYDKDF (reference sequence). The CDR3 runs to 14 residues. Here the CDR3 reads CATSREQGRYGYTF. CDR3 nucleotides: TGTGCCACCAGCAGAGAGCAGGGGAGGTATGGCTACACCTTC.

V usage is TRBV23-1 and J usage is TRBJ2-5, with D uncertain. TRBV23-1 is an ORF; its function is uncertain. The CDR3 loop spans 13 amino acids. Trimming removed 6 bases from V and 3 bases from J, with 11 bases in between. The CDR3 loop reads CASSFIDEETQYF. CDR3 in DNA: TGCGCCAGCAGCTTCATCGACGAAGAGACCCAGTACTTC.

The genes are TRBV18 and TRBJ1-3; 8 bases line up with TRBD1. From germline, CDR1 is KGHSH and CDR2 LQKENI. The CDR3 runs 18 residues. The junction had 9 bases not matched to a gene; V was cut back by 1 base and J by 1 base. DNA of the CDR3: TGTGCCAGCTCACCACGGGGGACAGGCCCGAGGTCTGGAAACACCATATATTTT. Amino acid sequence: CASSPRGTGPRSGNTIYF.

This clone rates as medium-sized (0.01 to 0.1%). The chain links TRBV11-3 to TRBJ1-3; D is uncertain. The CDR3 is made up of 14 amino acids. Germline assignment: CDR1 SGHNT and CDR2 YENEEA. V was pared by 4 bases and J by 1 base, with 8 bases between. The CDR3 loop is CASSSSNSGNTIYF. Written as DNA, the CDR3 is TGTGCCAGCAGCTCCTCAAATTCTGGAAACACCATATATTTT. The variable domain in full, with the rest retrieved from reference TRBV11-3 and TRBJ1-3, is EAGVVQSPRYKIIEKKQPVAFWCNPISGHNTLYWYLQNLGQGPELLIRYENEEAVDDSQLPKDRFSAERLKGVDSTLKIQPAELGDSAVYLCASSSSNSGNTIYFGEGSWLTVV.

The V and J genes are TRBV29-1 and TRBJ2-7, with TRBD2 as a possible D gene (5 bases). The V and J ends lost 5 bases and 6 bases respectively, with 17 bases between them. The CDR3 totals 13 residues. Germline values: CDR1 SQVTM, CDR2 ANQGSEA. The CDR3 loop reads CSVTPGAAGEQYF. Here the CDR3 DNA reads TGCAGCGTTACCCCCGGAGCGGCTGGCGAGCAGTACTTC.

This clone has only one observation. This chain uses TRBV4-1 with TRBJ1-4; a weak D match, TRBD1 (6 bases). Trimming took 1 base from V and 6 from J, leaving 15 bases between them. The CDR3 runs to 16 residues. Germline assignment: CDR1 MGHRA and CDR2 YSYEKL. The CDR3: CASSQGVNRDDEKLFF. For the CDR3, the DNA is TGCGCCAGCAGCCAAGGTGTGAACAGGGACGATGAAAAACTGTTTTTT.

CDR3 region: CASSQEPGTGPYEQYF. Written as DNA, the CDR3 is TGCGCCAGCAGCCAAGAACCCGGGACAGGACCTTACGAGCAGTACTTC. This chain links TRBV4-1 with TRBJ2-7, with 8 nucleotides matching TRBD1. Germline loops: CDR1 MGHRA, CDR2 YSYEKL. This CDR3 has 16 amino acids. Unmatched junction bases numbered 8, after V lost 0 bases and J lost 4 bases.

In this sample, this clone is medium-sized. The CDR3 DNA is TGTGCCACCAGCAGAGGGGGGGAGACGCCTGGCTACACCTTC. This encodes CATSRGGETPGYTF. This chain joins TRBV15 and TRBJ1-2; D might be TRBD1 (5 bases). This CDR3 comprises 14 residues. Germline V CDR1 and CDR2: LNHNV, YYDKDF (reference sequence). Deletions cut 1 base from V and 7 bases from J, with 13 bases between.

The chain combines TRBV11-3 with TRBJ2-5; D unresolved. Germline assignment: CDR1 SGHNT and CDR2 YENEEA. V was pared by 2 bases and J by 1 base, with 8 bases between. The CDR3 is made up of 14 amino acids. In DNA form, the CDR3 reads TGTGCCAGCAGCTTAAGGGTCAGCCAAGAGACCCAGTACTTC. Its translation is CASSLRVSQETQYF.

This clone turned up a few times. The chain recombines TRBV9 with TRBJ1-4; unclear D gene. Trimming took off 5 bases at V and 5 bases at J, with 7 bases between the two ends. In germline, CDR1 is SGDLS, CDR2 YYNGEE. The CDR3 is 12 residues long. CDR3 bases: TGTGCCAGCAGTGGTATCAATGAAAAACTGTTTTTT. Protein: CASSGINEKLFF.

The chain carries TRBV23-1 and TRBJ2-1, with D hard to call. TRBV23-1 qualifies as an ORF whose function is uncertain. The CDR3 spans 14 residues. V shed 6 bases and J shed 7 bases, with 16 bases lying between them. In DNA, the CDR3 is TGCGCCAGCAGCCAAGGGAATGCCTGGAATGAGCAGTTCTTC. This gives the protein CASSQGNAWNEQFF.

The chain recombines TRBV11-3 with TRBJ2-7; 12 nucleotides align to TRBD2. Germline V gene sequence: CDR1 SGHNT, CDR2 YENEEA. With V trimmed by 8 bases and J by 2 bases, 4 bases remained unmatched. The CDR3 has 14 amino acids. CDR3 nucleotides: TGTGCCAGCTCAAGGACTAGCGGGGCCTACGAGCAGTACTTC. Amino acid sequence: CASSRTSGAYEQYF.

In DNA form, the CDR3 reads TGTGCCAGCAGTCCAGGGGGGGCCAGGGGCAATCAGCCCCAGCATTTT. Translating gives CASSPGGARGNQPQHF. This chain connects TRBV28 to TRBJ1-5; 7 bases align to TRBD1. This CDR3 spans 16 amino acids. The junction had 9 bases not matched to a gene; V was cut back by 5 bases and J by 2 bases. The germline CDR1 and CDR2 sequences are MDHEN and SYDVKM.

This clone is medium-sized (0.01 to 0.1%) by share. J is TRBJ1-2 and V is TRBV18, with TRBD1 matching 8 bases. Trimming at V came to 6 bases and at J to 6 bases, leaving 12 bases not matched to a gene. This CDR3 contains 15 residues. From germline, CDR1 is KGHSH and CDR2 LQKENI. Written as DNA, the CDR3 is TGTGCCAGCTCGCCAGGGACAGGCCGGCCGGATGGCTACACCTTC. Translating it yields CASSPGTGRPDGYTF.

J is TRBJ1-2 and V is TRBV19, with a possible D match to TRBD1 (5 bases). V lost 7 bases and J 1 base, leaving 13 bases between the germline ends. The CDR3 is made up of 14 amino acids. Germline CDR1 reads LNHDA; CDR2 reads SQIVND (reference sequence). The CDR3 is CASTATADNYGYTF. In nucleotides, the CDR3 is TGTGCCAGTACCGCGACAGCTGATAACTATGGCTACACCTTC.

The V gene is TRBV18, the J gene TRBJ2-5; D is undetermined. Germline V lookup: CDR1 KGHSH, CDR2 LQKENI. Trimming removed 2 bases from V and 4 bases from J, with 5 bases in between. The CDR3 contains 12 residues. The CDR3 protein is CASSPNLETQYF. The CDR3 nucleotides read TGTGCCAGCTCACCAAATCTAGAGACCCAGTACTTC.

A few counts support this clone. The rearrangement joins TRBV14 to TRBJ2-4, with a possible D match to TRBD2 (5 bases). CDR3 length: 16 amino acids. Trimming removed 4 bases at V and 0 bases at J, with 13 bases between. In germline, CDR1 is SGHDN, CDR2 FVKESK. The CDR3 nucleotides are TGTGCCAGCAGCCTTTCCCGGACTCTAGCCAAAAACATTCAGTACTTC. Residues: CASSLSRTLAKNIQYF.

By share of the sample, this clone is medium-sized (0.01 to 0.1%). This chain connects TRBV9 to TRBJ2-5; 8 bases fit TRBD2. Germline CDR1 and CDR2: SGDLS and YYNGEE. Trimming took 0 bases from V and 5 from J; bases not matched to a gene: 9. The CDR3 length is 16 residues. This CDR3 is CASSVATGGGQETQYF. The CDR3 region has the DNA TGTGCCAGCAGCGTAGCCACCGGGGGGGGCCAGGAGACCCAGTACTTC.

The genes are TRBV28 and TRBJ2-6; D remains unclear. Germline V gives CDR1 MDHEN, CDR2 SYDVKM. V dropped 6 bases and J dropped 0 bases, with 18 bases sitting between them. The CDR3 is 18 amino acids. CDR3 protein: CASSPWTYLDSGANVLTF. The CDR3 DNA sequence: TGTGCCAGCAGCCCCTGGACGTATCTTGACTCTGGGGCCAACGTCCTGACTTTC.

The chain is built from TRBV18 and TRBJ2-7; D unclear. The CDR3 has 15 amino acids. Trimming pared 3 bases from V and 4 bases from J, leaving 16 bases between. CDR1 is KGHSH and CDR2 is LQKENI in the germline V gene. CDR3 sequence reads: CASSPGIPATYEQYF. The CDR3 bases are TGTGCCAGCTCACCGGGGATACCTGCTACGTACGAGCAGTACTTC.